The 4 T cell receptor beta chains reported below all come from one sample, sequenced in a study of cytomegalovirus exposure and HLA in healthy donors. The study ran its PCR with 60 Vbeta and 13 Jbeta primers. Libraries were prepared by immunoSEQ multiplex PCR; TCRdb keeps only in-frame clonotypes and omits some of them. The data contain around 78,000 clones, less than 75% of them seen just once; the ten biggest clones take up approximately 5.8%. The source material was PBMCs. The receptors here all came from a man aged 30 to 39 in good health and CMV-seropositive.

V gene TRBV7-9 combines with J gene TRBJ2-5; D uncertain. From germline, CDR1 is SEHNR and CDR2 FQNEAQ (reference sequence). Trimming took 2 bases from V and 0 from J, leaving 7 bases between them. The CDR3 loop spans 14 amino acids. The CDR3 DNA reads TGTGCCAGCAGCTTACACTGGTACCAAGAGACCCAGTACTTC. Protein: CASSLHWYQETQYF.

The CDR3 loop reads CASSLMRGRAGEQFF. CDR3 DNA: TGTGCCAGCAGCTTGATGCGCGGGAGGGCCGGTGAGCAGTTCTTC. This chain joins TRBV5-8 and TRBJ2-1; 9 bases fit TRBD2. There are 15 residues in the CDR3. Per germline, CDR1 SGHTS and CDR2 YDEGEE. V gave up 1 base and J gave up 9 bases; unmatched junction bases: 8.

The CDR3 sequence is CASTYSSYNEQFF. The CDR3 DNA is TGTGCCAGCACCTATAGCTCCTACAATGAGCAGTTCTTC. V is TRBV28 and J is TRBJ2-1, with D uncertain. Germline V lookup: CDR1 MDHEN, CDR2 SYDVKM. The CDR3 has 13 residues. Trimming stripped 7 bases from V and 0 bases from J, with 7 bases between.

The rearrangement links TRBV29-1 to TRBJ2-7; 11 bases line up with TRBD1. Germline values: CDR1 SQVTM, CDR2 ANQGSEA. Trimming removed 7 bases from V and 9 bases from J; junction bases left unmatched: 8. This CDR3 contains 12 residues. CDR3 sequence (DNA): TGCAGCGCCGCGGGACAGGGGGTAACGCAGTACTTC. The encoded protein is CSAAGQGVTQYF.